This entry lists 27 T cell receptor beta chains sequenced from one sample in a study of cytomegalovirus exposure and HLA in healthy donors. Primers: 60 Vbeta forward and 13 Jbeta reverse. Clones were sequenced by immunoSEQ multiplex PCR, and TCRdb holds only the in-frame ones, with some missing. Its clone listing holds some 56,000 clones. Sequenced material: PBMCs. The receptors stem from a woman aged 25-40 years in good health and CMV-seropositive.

This CDR3 is CAWGGTSLSNEQFF. The CDR3 nucleotides are TGTGCCTGGGGGGGGACTAGTCTCAGCAATGAGCAGTTCTTC. The V and J genes are TRBV30 and TRBJ2-1; 8 nucleotides line up with TRBD2. The V gene's germline CDR1 is GTSNPN and CDR2 SVGIG (reference sequence). Trimming removed 5 bases from V and 6 bases from J; junction bases left unmatched: 9. The CDR3 sequence is 14 residues long.

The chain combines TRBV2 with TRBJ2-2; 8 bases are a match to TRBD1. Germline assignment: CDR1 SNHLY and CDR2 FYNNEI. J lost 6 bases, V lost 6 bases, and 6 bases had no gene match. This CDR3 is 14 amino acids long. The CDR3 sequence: CASRGTGGAGELFF. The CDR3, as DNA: TGTGCCAGCAGGGGGACAGGAGGAGCCGGGGAGCTGTTTTTT.

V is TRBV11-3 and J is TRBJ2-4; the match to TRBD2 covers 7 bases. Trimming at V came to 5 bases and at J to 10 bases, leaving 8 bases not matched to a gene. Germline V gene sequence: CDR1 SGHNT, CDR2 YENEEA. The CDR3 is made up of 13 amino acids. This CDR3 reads CASSGIAGWIQYF. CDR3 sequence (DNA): TGTGCCAGCAGCGGAATAGCGGGCTGGATTCAGTACTTC.

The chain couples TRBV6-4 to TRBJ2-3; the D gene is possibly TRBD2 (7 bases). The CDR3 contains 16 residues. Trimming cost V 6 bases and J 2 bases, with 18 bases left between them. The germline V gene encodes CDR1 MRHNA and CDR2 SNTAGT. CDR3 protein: CASSPEDGGPTDTQYF. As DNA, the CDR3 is TGTGCCAGCAGCCCGGAGGACGGGGGGCCCACAGATACGCAGTATTTT.

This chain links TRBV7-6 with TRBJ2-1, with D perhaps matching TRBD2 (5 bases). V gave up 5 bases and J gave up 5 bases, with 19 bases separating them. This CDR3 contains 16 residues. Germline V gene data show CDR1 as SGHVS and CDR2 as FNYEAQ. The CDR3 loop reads CASSPIGWTEDNEQFF. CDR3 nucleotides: TGTGCCAGCAGCCCAATCGGTTGGACGGAGGACAATGAGCAGTTCTTC.

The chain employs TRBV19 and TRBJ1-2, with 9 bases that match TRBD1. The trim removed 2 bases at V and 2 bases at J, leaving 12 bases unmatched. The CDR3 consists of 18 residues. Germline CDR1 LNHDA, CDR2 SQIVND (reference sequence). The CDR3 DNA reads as TGTGCCAGTAGTATAAGCGCCCTCGGGACAGGGCCAAACTATGGCTACACCTTC. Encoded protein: CASSISALGTGPNYGYTF.

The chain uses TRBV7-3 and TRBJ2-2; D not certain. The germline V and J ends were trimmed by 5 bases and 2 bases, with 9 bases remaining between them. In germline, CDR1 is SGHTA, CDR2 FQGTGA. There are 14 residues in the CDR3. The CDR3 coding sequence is TGTGCCAGCAGCCGTGACACCAACACCGGGGAGCTGTTTTTT. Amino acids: CASSRDTNTGELFF.

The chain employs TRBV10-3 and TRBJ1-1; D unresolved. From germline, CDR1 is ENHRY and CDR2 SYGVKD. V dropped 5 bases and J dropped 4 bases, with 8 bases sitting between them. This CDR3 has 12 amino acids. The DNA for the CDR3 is TGTGCCATCAGTAGTGGGCCCACTGAAGCTTTCTTT. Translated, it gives CAISSGPTEAFF.

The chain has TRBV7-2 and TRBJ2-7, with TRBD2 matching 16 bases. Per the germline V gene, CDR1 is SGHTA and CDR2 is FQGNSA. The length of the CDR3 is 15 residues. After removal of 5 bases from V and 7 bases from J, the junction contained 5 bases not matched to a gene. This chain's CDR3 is CASSLGLAGGWEQYF. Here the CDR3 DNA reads TGTGCCAGCAGCCTGGGACTAGCGGGGGGGTGGGAGCAGTACTTC.

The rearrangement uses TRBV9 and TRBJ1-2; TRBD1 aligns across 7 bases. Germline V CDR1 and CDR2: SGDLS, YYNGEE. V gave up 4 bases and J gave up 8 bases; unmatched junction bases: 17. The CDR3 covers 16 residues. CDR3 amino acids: CASSPDVGGIASGYTF. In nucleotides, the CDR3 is TGTGCCAGCAGCCCCGACGTAGGGGGCATCGCATCGGGCTACACCTTC.

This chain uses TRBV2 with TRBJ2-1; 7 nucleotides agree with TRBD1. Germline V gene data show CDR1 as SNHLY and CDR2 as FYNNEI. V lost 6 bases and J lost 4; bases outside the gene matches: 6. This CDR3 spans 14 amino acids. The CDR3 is CASRVTGQYNEQFF. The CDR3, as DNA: TGTGCCAGCAGAGTGACGGGACAGTACAATGAGCAGTTCTTC.

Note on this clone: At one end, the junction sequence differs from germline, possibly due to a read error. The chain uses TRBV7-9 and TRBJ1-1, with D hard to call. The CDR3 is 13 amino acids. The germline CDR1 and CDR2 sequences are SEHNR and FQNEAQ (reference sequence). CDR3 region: CASSLGRNTEDFF. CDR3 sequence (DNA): TGTGCCAGCAGCTTAGGGAGGAACACTGAAGATTTCTTT.

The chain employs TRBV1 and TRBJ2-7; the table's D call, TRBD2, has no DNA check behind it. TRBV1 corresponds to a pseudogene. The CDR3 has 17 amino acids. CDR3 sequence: CTSSQASSGGLSYEQYF. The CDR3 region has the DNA TGCACCAGCAGCCAGGCGTCTAGCGGGGGCCTCTCCTACGAGCAGTACTTC.

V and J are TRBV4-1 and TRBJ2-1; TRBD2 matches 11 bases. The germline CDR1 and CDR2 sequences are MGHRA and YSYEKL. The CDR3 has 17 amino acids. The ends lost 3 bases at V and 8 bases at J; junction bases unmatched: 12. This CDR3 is CASSQVLSGGAFDEQFF. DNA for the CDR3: TGCGCCAGCAGCCAGGTCCTTAGCGGGGGGGCGTTCGATGAGCAGTTCTTC.

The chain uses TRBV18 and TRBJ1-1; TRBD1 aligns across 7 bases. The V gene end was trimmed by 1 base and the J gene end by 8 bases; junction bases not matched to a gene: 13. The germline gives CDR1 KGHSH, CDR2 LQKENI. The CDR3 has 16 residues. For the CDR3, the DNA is TGTGCCAGCTCACCACTTCAAGGACAGGCCGAGGAGGAAGCTTTCTTT. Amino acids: CASSPLQGQAEEEAFF.

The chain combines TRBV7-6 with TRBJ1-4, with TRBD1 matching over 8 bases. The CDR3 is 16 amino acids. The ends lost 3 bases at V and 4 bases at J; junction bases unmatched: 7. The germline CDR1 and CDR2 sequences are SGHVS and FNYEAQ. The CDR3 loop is CASSFKPGQDNEKLFF. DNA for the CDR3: TGTGCCAGCAGCTTTAAGCCGGGACAGGATAATGAAAAACTGTTTTTT.

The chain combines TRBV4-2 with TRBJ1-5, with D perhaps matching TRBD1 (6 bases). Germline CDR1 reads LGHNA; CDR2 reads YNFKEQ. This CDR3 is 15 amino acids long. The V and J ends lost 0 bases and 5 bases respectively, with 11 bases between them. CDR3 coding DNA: TGTGCCAGCAGCCAAGATTTGGGGGGGCATCAGCCCCAGCATTTT. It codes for CASSQDLGGHQPQHF.

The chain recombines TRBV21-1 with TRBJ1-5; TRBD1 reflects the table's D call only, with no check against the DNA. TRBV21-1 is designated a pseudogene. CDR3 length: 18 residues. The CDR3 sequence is CASSIHTYRVWGNQPQHF. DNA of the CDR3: TGTGCCAGCAGCATCCACACCTACAGGGTCTGGGGCAATCAGCCCCAGCATTTT.

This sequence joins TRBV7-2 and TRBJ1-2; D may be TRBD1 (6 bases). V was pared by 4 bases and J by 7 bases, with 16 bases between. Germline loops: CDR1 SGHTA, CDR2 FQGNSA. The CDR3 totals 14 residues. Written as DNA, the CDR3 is TGTGCCAGCAGCTCGACAGGTTTTGTCTCTGGCTACACCTTC. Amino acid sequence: CASSSTGFVSGYTF.

CDR3 loop: CASSYAFMGSETQYF. Written as DNA, the CDR3 is TGTGCCAGCAGTTACGCCTTCATGGGCTCGGAGACCCAGTACTTC. The J gene is TRBJ2-5, the V gene TRBV6-5; no clear D. The V gene's germline CDR1 is MNHEY and CDR2 SVGAGI. The CDR3 spans 15 residues. V was trimmed by 2 bases and J by 5 bases, leaving 15 bases between them.

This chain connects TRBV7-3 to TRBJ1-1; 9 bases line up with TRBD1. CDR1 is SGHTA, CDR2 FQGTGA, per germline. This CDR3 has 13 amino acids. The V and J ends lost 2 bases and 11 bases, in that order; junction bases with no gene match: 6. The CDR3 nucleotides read TGTGCCAGCAGCTTAGGGGGACAGGGTCGGGCTTTCTTT. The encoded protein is CASSLGGQGRAFF.

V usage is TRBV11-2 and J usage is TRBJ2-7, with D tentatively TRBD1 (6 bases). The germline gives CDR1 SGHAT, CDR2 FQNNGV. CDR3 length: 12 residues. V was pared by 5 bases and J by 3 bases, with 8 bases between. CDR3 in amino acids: CASSPQGYEQYF. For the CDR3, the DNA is TGTGCCAGCAGCCCACAGGGCTACGAGCAGTACTTC. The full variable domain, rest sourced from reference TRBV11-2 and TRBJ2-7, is EAGVAQSPRYKIIEKRQSVAFWCNPISGHATLYWYQQILGQGPKLLIQFQNNGVVDDSQLPKDRFSAERLKGVDSTLKIQPAKLEDSAVYLCASSPQGYEQYFGPGTRLTVT.

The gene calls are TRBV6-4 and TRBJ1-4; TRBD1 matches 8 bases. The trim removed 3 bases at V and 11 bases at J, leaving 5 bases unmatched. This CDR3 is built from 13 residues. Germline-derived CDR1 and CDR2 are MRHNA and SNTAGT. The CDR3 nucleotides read TGTGCCAGCAGTGAACAGGGGGACGGGAAACTGTTTTTT. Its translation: CASSEQGDGKLFF.

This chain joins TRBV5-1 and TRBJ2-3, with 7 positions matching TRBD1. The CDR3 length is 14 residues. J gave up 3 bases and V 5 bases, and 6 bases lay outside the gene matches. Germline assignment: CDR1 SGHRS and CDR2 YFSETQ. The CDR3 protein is CASRGQPTTDTQYF. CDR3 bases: TGCGCCAGCAGGGGACAGCCGACGACAGATACGCAGTATTTT.

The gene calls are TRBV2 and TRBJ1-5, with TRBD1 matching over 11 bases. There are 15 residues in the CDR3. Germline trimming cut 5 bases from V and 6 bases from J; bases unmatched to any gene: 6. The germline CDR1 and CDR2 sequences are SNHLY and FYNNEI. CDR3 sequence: CASSFGQGAGQPQHF. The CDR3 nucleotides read TGTGCCAGCAGTTTCGGACAGGGGGCAGGTCAGCCCCAGCATTTT.

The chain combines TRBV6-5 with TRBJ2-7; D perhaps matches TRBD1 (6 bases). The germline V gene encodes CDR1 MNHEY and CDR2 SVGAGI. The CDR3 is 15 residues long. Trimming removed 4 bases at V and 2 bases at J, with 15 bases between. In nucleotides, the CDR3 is TGTGCCAGCAGTTCCCGGCTGGGGGCACCCTACGAGCAGTACTTC. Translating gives CASSSRLGAPYEQYF.

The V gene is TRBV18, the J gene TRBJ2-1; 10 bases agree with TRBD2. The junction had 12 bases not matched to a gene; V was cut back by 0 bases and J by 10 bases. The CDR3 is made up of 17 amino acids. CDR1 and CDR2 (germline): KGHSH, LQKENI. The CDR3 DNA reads TGTGCCAGCTCACCACCGGACGGTTCTAGCGGGAGTGGCGAGCAGTTCTTC. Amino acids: CASSPPDGSSGSGEQFF.